A single sample gave rise to the 12 T cell receptor beta chains below, sequenced in a study of shared clonotypes between healthy human individuals. Profiled with immunoSEQ multiplex PCR; TCRdb holds only in-frame clones, not every one. This table holds some 580,000 clones, more than 95% found once. Sample: naive CD4+ T cells sorted from blood. As for subset: CD45RA+ positively selected. These receptors all stem from a woman aged 25 to 39 in good health.

The chain employs TRBV5-1 and TRBJ2-1, with 9 bases that match TRBD2. Germline V gene lookup returns CDR1 SGHRS and CDR2 YFSETQ. Losses at the gene ends were 1 base for V and 8 bases for J; bases not matched to a gene: 7. The CDR3 is 15 residues long. CDR3 sequence reads: CASSLLAGGKDEQFF. The CDR3 nucleotides read TGCGCCAGCAGCTTGCTGGCGGGAGGGAAGGATGAGCAGTTCTTC.

Concerning this clone: One end of the junction fails to match germline, which may point to a read error. The V call is TRBV9, the J call TRBJ2-2; TRBD2 matches 11 bases. The length of the CDR3 is 13 residues. Germline V CDR1 and CDR2: SGDLS, YYNGEE. The CDR3 loop is CASSGRARSELFF. CDR3 nucleotide sequence: TGTGCCAGTAGCGGGAGGGCACGCTCGGAGCTGTTTTTT.

CDR3 sequence reads: CASSLALVGVGNEQFF. The CDR3 DNA follows: TGTGCCAGCAGTTTAGCGCTAGTTGGTGTTGGCAATGAGCAGTTCTTC. The chain joins TRBV28 to TRBJ2-1; unclear D gene. Trimming pared 2 bases from V and 6 bases from J, leaving 17 bases between. Germline CDR1 reads MDHEN; CDR2 reads SYDVKM. CDR3 length: 16 residues.

The J gene is TRBJ2-3, the V gene TRBV2; 9 nucleotides align to TRBD2. CDR1 is SNHLY, CDR2 FYNNEI, per germline. The CDR3 has 14 residues. V dropped 7 bases and J dropped 3; count of bases not matched to a gene: 5. The CDR3 nucleotides read TGTGCCAGCAATCTAGCGGGGTTTACAGATACGCAGTATTTT. Translated, it gives CASNLAGFTDTQYF. Complete variable domain (other parts from reference TRBV2 and TRBJ2-3): EPEVTQTPSHQVTQMGQEVILRCVPISNHLYFYWYRQILGQKVEFLVSFYNNEISEKSEIFDDQFSVERPDGSNFTLKIRSTKLEDSAMYFCASNLAGFTDTQYFGPGTRLTVL.

The rearrangement joins TRBV11-2 to TRBJ2-1; TRBD2 aligns across 11 bases. CDR1 and CDR2 (germline): SGHAT, FQNNGV. The CDR3 totals 17 residues. V lost 1 base, J lost 6 bases, and 8 bases stayed unmatched. CDR3 protein: CASSLGHGLAGSNEQFF. The CDR3 nucleotides read TGTGCCAGCAGCTTAGGCCACGGACTAGCGGGTTCCAATGAGCAGTTCTTC.

This clone was observed a handful of times. The chain couples TRBV28 to TRBJ2-1; no reliable D call. The CDR3 loop spans 13 amino acids. V was shortened by 8 bases and J by 3 bases, with 11 bases between the two germline ends. The V gene's germline CDR1 is MDHEN and CDR2 SYDVKM. The CDR3 DNA sequence: TGTGCCAGCCGGCAGGATAGCTACAATGAGCAGTTCTTC. Protein sequence: CASRQDSYNEQFF.

The chain employs TRBV29-1 and TRBJ2-7; 8 nucleotides line up with TRBD2. V lost 4 bases to trimming and J lost 5 bases; unmatched junction nucleotides: 16. Germline assignment: CDR1 SQVTM and CDR2 ANQGSEA. The CDR3 is made up of 16 amino acids. The CDR3 sequence: CSVAGTFGGRFDEQYF. CDR3 nucleotides: TGCAGCGTTGCCGGGACATTCGGCGGGAGGTTCGACGAGCAGTACTTC.

The chain uses TRBV11-3 and TRBJ2-1; tentative D call: TRBD2 (6 bases). Germline CDR1 is SGHNT and CDR2 is YENEEA. The V end was cut by 4 bases, the J end by 3 bases, with 13 bases between. The CDR3 extends over 15 amino acids. The CDR3 nucleotides read TGTGCCAGCAGCTCCCGTAGCGGAAGCTACAATGAGCAGTTCTTC. This codes for CASSSRSGSYNEQFF.

The rearrangement uses TRBV7-9 and TRBJ2-2, with D possibly being TRBD2 (5 bases). V was trimmed by 7 bases and J by 5 bases, leaving 14 bases between them. Germline loops: CDR1 SEHNR, CDR2 FQNEAQ (reference sequence). The CDR3 has 14 residues. CDR3 amino acids: CASKEGLGTGELFF. The CDR3 DNA reads as TGTGCCAGCAAAGAGGGCTTGGGAACCGGGGAGCTGTTTTTT.

This clone was seen once. The V and J genes are TRBV27 and TRBJ2-1; TRBD2 matches 10 bases. In germline, CDR1 is MNHEY, CDR2 SMNVEV (reference sequence). The length of the CDR3 is 17 residues. Unmatched junction bases numbered 9, after V lost 7 bases and J lost 0 bases. CDR3 region: CASIRTSGSSSYNEQFF. CDR3 in DNA: TGTGCCAGCATTCGGACTAGCGGAAGCTCCTCCTACAATGAGCAGTTCTTC.

This chain uses TRBV6-5 with TRBJ2-7; possible D gene TRBD1, 6 bases. The V gene lost 7 bases and the J gene lost 0 bases, with 13 bases spanning the gap. CDR3 length: 14 amino acids. Germline assignment: CDR1 MNHEY and CDR2 SVGAGI. This CDR3 is CASTPQGNSYEQYF. The CDR3 nucleotides read TGTGCCAGCACCCCTCAGGGGAACTCCTACGAGCAGTACTTC.

J is TRBJ1-5 and V is TRBV5-4; unclear D gene. V dropped 7 bases and J dropped 14 bases, with 13 bases sitting between them. Germline lookup yields CDR1 SGHNT and CDR2 YYREEE (reference sequence). The CDR3 length is 10 residues. Here the CDR3 reads CASRGDPEHF. The CDR3 nucleotides are TGTGCCAGCCGCGGGGATCCGGAGCATTTT.